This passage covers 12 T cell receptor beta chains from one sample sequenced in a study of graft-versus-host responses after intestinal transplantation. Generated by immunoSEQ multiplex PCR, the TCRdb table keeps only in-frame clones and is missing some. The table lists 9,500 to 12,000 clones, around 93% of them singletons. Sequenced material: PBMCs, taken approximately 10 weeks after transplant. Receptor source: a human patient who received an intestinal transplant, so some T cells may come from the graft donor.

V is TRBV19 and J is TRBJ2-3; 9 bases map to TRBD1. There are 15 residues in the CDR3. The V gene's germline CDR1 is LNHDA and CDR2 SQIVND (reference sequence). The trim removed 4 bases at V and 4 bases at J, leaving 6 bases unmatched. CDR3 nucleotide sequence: TGTGCCAGTAGTAGCCGGGACAGGGTTGCAGATACGCAGTATTTT. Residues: CASSSRDRVADTQYF.

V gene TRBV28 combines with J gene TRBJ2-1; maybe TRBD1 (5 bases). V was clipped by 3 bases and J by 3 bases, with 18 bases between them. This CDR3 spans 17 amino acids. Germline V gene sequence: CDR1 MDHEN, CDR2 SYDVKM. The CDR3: CASSFADLRGIYNEQFF. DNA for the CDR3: TGTGCCAGCAGTTTTGCCGATCTTAGGGGCATCTACAATGAGCAGTTCTTC.

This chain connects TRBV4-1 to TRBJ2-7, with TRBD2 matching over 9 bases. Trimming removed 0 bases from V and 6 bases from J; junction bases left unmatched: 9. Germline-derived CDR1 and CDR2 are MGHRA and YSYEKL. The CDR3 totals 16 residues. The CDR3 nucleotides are TGCGCCAGCAGCCAAGAGAGGGCTAGCGGGGTAGGCGAGCAGTACTTC. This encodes CASSQERASGVGEQYF.

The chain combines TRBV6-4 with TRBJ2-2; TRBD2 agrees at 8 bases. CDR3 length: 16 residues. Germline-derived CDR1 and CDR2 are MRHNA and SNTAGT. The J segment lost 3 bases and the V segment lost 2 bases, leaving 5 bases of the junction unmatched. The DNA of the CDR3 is TGTGCCAGCAGTGACCGGGAGGGCCGCGACACCGGGGAGCTGTTTTTT. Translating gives CASSDREGRDTGELFF.

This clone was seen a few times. CDR3 coding DNA: TGTGCCAGCAGGCTCAGGACCTCTAATGAAAAACTGTTTTTT. Translating gives CASRLRTSNEKLFF. The gene calls are TRBV13 and TRBJ1-4, with D unresolved. The CDR3 totals 14 residues. Trimming took off 6 bases at V and 3 bases at J, with 11 bases between the two ends. Germline V gives CDR1 PRHDT, CDR2 FYEKMQ (reference sequence).

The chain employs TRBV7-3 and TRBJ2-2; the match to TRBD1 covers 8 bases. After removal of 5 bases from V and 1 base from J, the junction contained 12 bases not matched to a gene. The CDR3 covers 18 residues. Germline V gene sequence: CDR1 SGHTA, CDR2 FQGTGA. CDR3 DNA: TGTGCCAGCAGCGCAAGACGGACAGGGTACGGGAACACCGGGGAGCTGTTTTTT. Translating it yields CASSARRTGYGNTGELFF.

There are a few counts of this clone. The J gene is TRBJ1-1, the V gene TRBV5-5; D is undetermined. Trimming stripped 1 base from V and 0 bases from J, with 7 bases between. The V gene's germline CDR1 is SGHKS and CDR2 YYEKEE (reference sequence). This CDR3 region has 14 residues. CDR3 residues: CASSLRVLNTEAFF. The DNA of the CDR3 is TGTGCCAGCAGCTTGAGGGTTTTGAACACTGAAGCTTTCTTT.

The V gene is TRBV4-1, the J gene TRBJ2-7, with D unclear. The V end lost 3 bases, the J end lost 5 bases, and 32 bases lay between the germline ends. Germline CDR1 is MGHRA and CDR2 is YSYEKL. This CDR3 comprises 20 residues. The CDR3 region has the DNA TGCGCCAGCAGCCATCACTTATTCAGGTCCGCTAGAAGAGAAGAGGACGAGCAGTACTTC. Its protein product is CASSHHLFRSARREEDEQYF.

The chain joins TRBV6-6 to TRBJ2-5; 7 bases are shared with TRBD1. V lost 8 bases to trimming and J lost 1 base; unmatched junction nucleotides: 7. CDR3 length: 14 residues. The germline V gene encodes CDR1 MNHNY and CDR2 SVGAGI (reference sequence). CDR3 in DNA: TGTGCCAGCCTAGGGGGCGGTTTCCAAGAGACCCAGTACTTC. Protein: CASLGGGFQETQYF.

The CDR3 region is CASSTDGTPGTEAFF. CDR3 nucleotides: TGTGCCAGCAGTACGGACGGGACCCCTGGGACTGAAGCTTTCTTT. The rearrangement joins TRBV6-5 to TRBJ1-1, with TRBD1 as a possible D gene (5 bases). This CDR3 is built from 15 residues. The V and J ends lost 5 bases and 5 bases respectively, with 18 bases between them. The germline gives CDR1 MNHEY, CDR2 SVGAGI.

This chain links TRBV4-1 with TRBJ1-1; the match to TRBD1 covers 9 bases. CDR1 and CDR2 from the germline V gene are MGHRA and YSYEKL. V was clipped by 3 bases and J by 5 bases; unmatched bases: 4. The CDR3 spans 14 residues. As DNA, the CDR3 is TGCGCCAGCAGCCAGGGACAGGGCGGGACTGAAGCTTTCTTT. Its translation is CASSQGQGGTEAFF.

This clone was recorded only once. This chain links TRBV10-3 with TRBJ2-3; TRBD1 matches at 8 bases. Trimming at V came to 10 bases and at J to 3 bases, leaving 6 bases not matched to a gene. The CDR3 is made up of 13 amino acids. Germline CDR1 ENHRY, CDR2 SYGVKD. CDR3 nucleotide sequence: TGTGCCAATGGACAGGGAAGTACAGATACGCAGTATTTT. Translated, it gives CANGQGSTDTQYF.